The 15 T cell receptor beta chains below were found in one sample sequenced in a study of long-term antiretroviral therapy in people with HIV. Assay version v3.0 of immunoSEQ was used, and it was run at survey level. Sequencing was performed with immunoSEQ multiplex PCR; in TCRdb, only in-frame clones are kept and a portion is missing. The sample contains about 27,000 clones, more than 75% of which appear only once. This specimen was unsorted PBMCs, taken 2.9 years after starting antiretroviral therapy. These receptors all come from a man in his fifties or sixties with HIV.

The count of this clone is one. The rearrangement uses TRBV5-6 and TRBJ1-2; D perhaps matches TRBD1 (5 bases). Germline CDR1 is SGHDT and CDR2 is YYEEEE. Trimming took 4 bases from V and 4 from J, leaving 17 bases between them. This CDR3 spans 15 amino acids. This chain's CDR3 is CASSPYGARSYGYTF. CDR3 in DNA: TGTGCCAGCAGCCCCTACGGGGCGCGTAGCTATGGCTACACCTTC.

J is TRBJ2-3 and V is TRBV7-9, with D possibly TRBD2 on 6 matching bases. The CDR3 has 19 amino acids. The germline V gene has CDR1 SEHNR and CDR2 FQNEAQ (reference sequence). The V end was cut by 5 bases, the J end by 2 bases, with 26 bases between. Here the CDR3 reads CASSLTLRSVRGTTDTQYF. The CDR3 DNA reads TGTGCCAGCAGCCTAACCCTTCGGTCTGTGCGGGGAACCACAGATACGCAGTATTTT.

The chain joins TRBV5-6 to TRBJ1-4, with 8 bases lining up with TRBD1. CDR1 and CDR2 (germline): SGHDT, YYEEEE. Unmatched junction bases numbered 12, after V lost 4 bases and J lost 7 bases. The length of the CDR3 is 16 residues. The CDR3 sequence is CASSPGPPGGVEKLFF. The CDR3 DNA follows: TGTGCCAGCAGCCCTGGCCCGCCAGGGGGCGTTGAAAAACTGTTTTTT.

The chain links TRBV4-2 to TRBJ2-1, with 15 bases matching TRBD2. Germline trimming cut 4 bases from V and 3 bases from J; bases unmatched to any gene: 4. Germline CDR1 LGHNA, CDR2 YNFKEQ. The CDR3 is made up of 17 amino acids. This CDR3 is CASSPGLAGGNYNEQFF. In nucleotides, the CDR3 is TGTGCCAGCAGCCCCGGACTAGCGGGGGGGAACTACAATGAGCAGTTCTTC.

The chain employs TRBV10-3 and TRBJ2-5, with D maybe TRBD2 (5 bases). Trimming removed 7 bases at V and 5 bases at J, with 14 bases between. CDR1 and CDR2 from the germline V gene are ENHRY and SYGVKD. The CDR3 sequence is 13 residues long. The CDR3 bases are TGTGCCATCAAATCCGGAACGGGGGAGACCCAGTACTTC. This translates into CAIKSGTGETQYF.

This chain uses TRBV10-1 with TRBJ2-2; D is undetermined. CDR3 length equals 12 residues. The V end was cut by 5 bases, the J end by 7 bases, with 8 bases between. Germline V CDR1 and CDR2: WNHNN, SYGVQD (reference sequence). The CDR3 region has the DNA TGCGCCAGCAGTACCGTAAACGGGGAGCTGTTTTTT. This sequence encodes CASSTVNGELFF.

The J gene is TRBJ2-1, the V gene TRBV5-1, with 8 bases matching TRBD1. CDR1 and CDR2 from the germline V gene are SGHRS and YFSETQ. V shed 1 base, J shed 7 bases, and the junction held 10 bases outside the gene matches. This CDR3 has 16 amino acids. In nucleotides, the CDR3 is TGCGCCAGCAGCTTGCCGGGGACAGGTCAAGGTAATGAGCAGTTCTTC. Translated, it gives CASSLPGTGQGNEQFF.

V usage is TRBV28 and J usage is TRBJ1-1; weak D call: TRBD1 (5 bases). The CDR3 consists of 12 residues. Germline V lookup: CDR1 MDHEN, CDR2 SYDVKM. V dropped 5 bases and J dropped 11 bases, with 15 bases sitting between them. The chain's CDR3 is CASSLTGTRAFF. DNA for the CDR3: TGTGCCAGCAGTCTGACCGGGACGAGGGCTTTCTTT.

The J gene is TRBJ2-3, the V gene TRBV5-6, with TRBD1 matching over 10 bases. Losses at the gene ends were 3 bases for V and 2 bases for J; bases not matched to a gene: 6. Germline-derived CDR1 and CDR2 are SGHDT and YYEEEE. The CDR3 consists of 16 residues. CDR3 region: CASSSRGTGDTDTQYF. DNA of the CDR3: TGTGCCAGCAGCTCCCGCGGGACAGGGGACACAGATACGCAGTATTTT.

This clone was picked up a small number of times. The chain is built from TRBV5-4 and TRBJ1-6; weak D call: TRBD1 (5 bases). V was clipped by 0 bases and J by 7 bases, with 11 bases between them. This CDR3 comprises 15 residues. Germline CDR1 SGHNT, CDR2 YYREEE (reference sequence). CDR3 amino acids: CASSLGAGPNSPLHF. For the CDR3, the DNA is TGTGCCAGCAGCTTGGGGGCAGGGCCGAATTCACCCCTCCACTTT. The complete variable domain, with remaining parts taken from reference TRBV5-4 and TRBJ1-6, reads ETGVTQSPTHLIKTRGQQVTLRCSSQSGHNTVSWYQQALGQGPQFIFQYYREEENGRGNFPPRFSGLQFPNYSSELNVNALELDDSALYLCASSLGAGPNSPLHFGNGTRLTVT.

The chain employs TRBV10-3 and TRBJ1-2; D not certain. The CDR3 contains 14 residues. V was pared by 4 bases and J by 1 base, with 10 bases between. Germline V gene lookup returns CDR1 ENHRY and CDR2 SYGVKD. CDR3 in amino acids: CAISGTAINYGYTF. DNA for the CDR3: TGTGCCATCAGTGGGACCGCGATTAACTATGGCTACACCTTC.

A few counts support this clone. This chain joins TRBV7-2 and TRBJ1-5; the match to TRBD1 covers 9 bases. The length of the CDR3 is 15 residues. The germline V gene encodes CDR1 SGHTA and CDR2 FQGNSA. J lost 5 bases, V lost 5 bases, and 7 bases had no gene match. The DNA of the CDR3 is TGTGCCAGCAGCACCGGGACAGGGAATTATCAGCCCCAGCATTTT. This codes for CASSTGTGNYQPQHF.

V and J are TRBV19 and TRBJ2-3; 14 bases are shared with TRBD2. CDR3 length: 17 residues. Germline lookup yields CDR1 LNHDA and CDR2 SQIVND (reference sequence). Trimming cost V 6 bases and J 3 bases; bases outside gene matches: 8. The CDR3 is CASRYTGTSGGTDTQYF. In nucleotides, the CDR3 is TGTGCCAGTAGGTATACCGGGACTAGCGGGGGAACAGATACGCAGTATTTT.

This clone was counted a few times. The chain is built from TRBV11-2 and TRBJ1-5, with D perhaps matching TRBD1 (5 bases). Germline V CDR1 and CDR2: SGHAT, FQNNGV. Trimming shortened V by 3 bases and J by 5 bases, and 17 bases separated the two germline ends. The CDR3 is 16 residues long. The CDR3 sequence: CASSFFGAHRDQPQHF. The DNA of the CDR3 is TGTGCCAGCAGCTTCTTCGGGGCCCATCGGGATCAGCCCCAGCATTTT.

In DNA, the CDR3 is TGTGCCAGCCGATTCGCAACTAATGAAAAACTGTTTTTT. Translated: CASRFATNEKLFF. This sequence joins TRBV2 and TRBJ1-4, with D unresolved. CDR3 length equals 13 residues. V was cut by 8 bases and J by 0 bases, with 7 bases left in between. Germline-derived CDR1 and CDR2 are SNHLY and FYNNEI. Supplemented by reference TRBV2 and TRBJ1-4, the full variable domain reads EPEVTQTPSHQVTQMGQEVILRCVPISNHLYFYWYRQILGQKVEFLVSFYNNEISEKSEIFDDQFSVERPDGSNFTLKIRSTKLEDSAMYFCASRFATNEKLFFGSGTQLSVL.